One and the same sample provided the 24 T cell receptor beta chains below, sequenced in a study of CD8+CD57+ T cells in acquired aplastic anemia. It was patients with CD8+CD57+ cell expansion by flow cytometry who were chosen for sequencing. The use of genomic DNA as template underpinned the TCR beta VDJ and CDR3 profiling. TCRdb ran MiXCR on the reads and lists one entry per CDR3 protein. The repertoire includes around 200,000 distinct CDR3 sequences, 45% to 60% of them detected once, and around 13% sits in the top ten. The sequenced material came from sorted CD4+, CD8+, or CD8+CD57+ T cells (not recorded which) from PBMCs. The receptors come from a human donor with aplastic anemia.

This chain joins TRBV19 and TRBJ1-3, with D uncertain. CDR3 size: 15 residues. Deletions cut 6 bases from V and 2 bases from J, with 14 bases between. Germline V CDR1 and CDR2: LNHDA, SQIVND (reference sequence). The CDR3 nucleotides are TGTGCCAGTAGCCTCCGTGAGGGTCCTGGAAACACCATATATTTT. It encodes CASSLREGPGNTIYF.

This clonotype was seen a single time. A single base separates this from a much larger clone, so it may be a read error. The V call is TRBV11-2, the J call TRBJ1-4; a possible D gene is TRBD1 (5 bases). V was pared by 5 bases and J by 3 bases, with 19 bases between. Germline-derived CDR1 and CDR2 are SGHAT and FQNNGV. This CDR3 has 17 amino acids. The chain's CDR3 is CASSPGLGRAANEKLFF. The CDR3 DNA sequence: TGTGCCAGCAGCCCAGGGTTGGGGCGCGCAGCTAATGAAAAACTGTTTTTT.

This chain joins TRBV10-1 and TRBJ1-1; D unresolved. The CDR3 has 13 amino acids. Germline V lookup: CDR1 WNHNN, CDR2 SYGVQD (reference sequence). Trimming shortened V by 3 bases and J by 7 bases, and 12 bases separated the two germline ends. CDR3 in amino acids: CASSEGGFNEAFF. CDR3 DNA: TGCGCCAGCAGTGAAGGTGGGTTTAATGAAGCTTTCTTT.

In its sample, this clonotype was seen a few times. V gene TRBV2 combines with J gene TRBJ2-7, with unresolved D. Per germline, CDR1 SNHLY and CDR2 FYNNEI. Trimming left V 6 bases short and J 0 bases short, with 6 bases between. CDR3 length: 12 residues. CDR3 amino acids: CASRLFSYEQYF. DNA for the CDR3: TGTGCCAGCAGGCTTTTCTCCTACGAGCAGTACTTC.

This clonotype was recorded at least ten times. The chain has TRBV7-9 and TRBJ2-7; D uncertain. CDR3 length equals 12 residues. V was shortened by 5 bases and J by 7 bases, with 12 bases between the two germline ends. Looked up from germline, CDR1 is SEHNR and CDR2 is FQNEAQ (reference sequence). DNA for the CDR3: TGTGCCAGCAGCGAAACTCTCACGGAGCAGTACTTC. Amino acid sequence: CASSETLTEQYF.

The chain couples TRBV12-3 or TRBV12-4 to TRBJ2-7, with 7 bases identical to TRBD1. The CDR3 totals 17 residues. With 5 bases clipped from V and 5 bases from J, the junction kept 18 bases outside the gene matches. This chain's CDR3 is CASSAPGTVTPWDEQYF. The CDR3 DNA reads TGTGCCAGCAGTGCACCCGGGACAGTAACCCCTTGGGACGAGCAGTACTTC.

This clonotype was found a few times. The chain is built from TRBV2 and TRBJ2-7; D unclear. Deletions cut 1 base from V and 7 bases from J, with 8 bases between. CDR3 size: 12 residues. Germline-derived CDR1 and CDR2 are SNHLY and FYNNEI. The CDR3 reads CASSEGVGEQYF. The DNA for the CDR3 is TGTGCCAGCAGTGAAGGGGTGGGGGAGCAGTACTTC.

This clonotype was picked up many times. V is TRBV6-1 and J is TRBJ2-1; perhaps TRBD1 as D (6 bases). The CDR3 covers 14 residues. The V end was cut by 4 bases, the J end by 6 bases, with 13 bases between. Germline V CDR1 and CDR2: MNHNS, SASEGT. The CDR3 spells CASSADRFSNEQFF. The CDR3 DNA reads TGTGCCAGCAGTGCTGACAGGTTCAGCAATGAGCAGTTCTTC.

Regarding this clonotype: The CDR3 does not end in the conserved phenylalanine or tryptophan, so this is likely a read error. The V call is TRBV29-1, the J call TRBJ1-2; tentatively, D is TRBD1 (5 bases). From germline, CDR1 is SQVTM and CDR2 ANQGSEA. Trimming shortened V by 3 bases and J by 10 bases, and 15 bases separated the two germline ends. This CDR3 spans 12 amino acids. CDR3 sequence: CSVDHQGSDYTL. The CDR3, as DNA: TGCAGCGTTGACCACCAGGGCAGTGACTACACCCTC.

This clonotype came up many times. CDR3 sequence reads: CASSSRGYAIYF. As DNA, the CDR3 is TGTGCCAGCAGCTCCCGGGGATACGCCATATATTTT. V usage is TRBV7-9 and J usage is TRBJ1-3; D not resolved. The CDR3 spans 12 residues. Deletions cut 4 bases from V and 11 bases from J, with 12 bases between. Germline assignment: CDR1 SEHNR and CDR2 FQNEAQ (reference sequence). Using reference TRBV7-9 and TRBJ1-3 for the parts outside the CDR3, the full variable domain is DTGVSQNPRHKITKRGQNVTFRCDPISEHNRLYWYRQTLGQGPEFLTYFQNEAQLEKSRLLSDRFSAERPKGSFSTLEIQRTEQGDSAMYLCASSSRGYAIYFGEGSWLTVV.

In its sample, this clonotype was seen once. The CDR3 nucleotides read TGCAGCGTTGTTTCGGACAGGGATAGCAATCAGCCCCAGCATTTT. Protein product: CSVVSDRDSNQPQHF. This rearrangement joins TRBV29-1 to TRBJ1-5, with TRBD1 identical over 8 bases. Losses at the gene ends were 4 bases for V and 0 bases for J; bases not matched to a gene: 5. Germline CDR1 is SQVTM and CDR2 is ANQGSEA. This CDR3 has 15 residues.

This clonotype was seen repeatedly, ten times or more. V is TRBV5-1 and J is TRBJ1-1, with a weak D call TRBD1 (6 bases). V lost 5 bases and J 0 bases, leaving 8 bases between the germline ends. The CDR3 totals 13 residues. Germline V gives CDR1 SGHRS, CDR2 YFSETQ. The CDR3 loop reads CASRDRMNTEAFF. In DNA, the CDR3 is TGCGCCAGCAGGGACAGAATGAACACTGAAGCTTTCTTT.

This chain uses TRBV25-1 with TRBJ1-5; 9 nucleotides agree with TRBD1. The V gene's germline CDR1 is MGHDK and CDR2 SYGVNS. This CDR3 is 16 amino acids long. V gave up 4 bases and J gave up 4 bases; unmatched junction bases: 8. The DNA for the CDR3 is TGTGCCAGCAGTGGACTCCGGGACAGGGAGAATCAGCCCCAGCATTTT. Residues: CASSGLRDRENQPQHF. The full variable domain, completed using reference TRBV25-1 and TRBJ1-5, is EADIYQTPRYLVIGTGKKITLECSQTMGHDKMYWYQQDPGMELHLIHYSYGVNSTEKGDLSSESTVSRIRTEHFPLTLESARPSHTSQYLCASSGLRDRENQPQHFGDGTRLSIL.

Note on this clonotype: A single base separates this from a much larger clone, so it may be a read error. The chain combines TRBV19 with TRBJ1-3; possibly TRBD1 for D (6 bases). CDR1 LNHDA and CDR2 SQIVND come from the germline V gene (reference sequence). This CDR3 has 18 amino acids. The CDR3 region has the DNA TGTGCCACAGCCACTACCGGGACACCAATCCTAGGGGGAAACACCACATATTTT. Translation gives CATATTGTPILGGNTTYF.

V gene TRBV10-3 combines with J gene TRBJ2-3; 8 bases agree with TRBD2. CDR1 is ENHRY, CDR2 SYGVKD, per germline. The CDR3 covers 16 residues. V dropped 7 bases and J dropped 4; count of bases not matched to a gene: 13. The CDR3 bases are TGTGCCATCATGGGGCGGGAGGAAACCGGGGCAGATACGCAGTATTTT. Amino acids: CAIMGREETGADTQYF.

In the case of this clonotype: The junction and the germline gene differ at one end; a read error may be behind it. The chain combines TRBV15 with TRBJ2-5, with D possibly called TRBD1 or TRBD2 (5 bases each). Germline V gives CDR1 LNHNV, CDR2 YYDKDF (reference sequence). The CDR3 consists of 13 residues. DNA for the CDR3: TGCGCCACCGGGACGGGCAGCCAAGAGACACAGTACTTC. It specifies CATGTGSQETQYF.

Concerning this clonotype itself: This could be a read error, since a much larger clone is one nucleotide away. The chain joins TRBV5-1 to TRBJ1-1; no definite D call. The CDR3 is 11 amino acids. V lost 10 bases to trimming and J lost 5 bases, with 12 bases between them. Germline V gene sequence: CDR1 SGHRS, CDR2 YFSETQ. CDR3 protein: CARAEITEAFF. CDR3 DNA sequence: TGCGCCCGGGCGGAAATAACTGAAGCTTTCTTT.

Ten or more counts support this clonotype. The V gene is TRBV6-1, the J gene TRBJ2-7; D is ambiguous. Germline lookup yields CDR1 MNHNS and CDR2 SASEGT. The V end lost 3 bases, the J end lost 0 bases, and 12 bases lay between the germline ends. The CDR3 is 15 residues long. This CDR3 is CASSDESALSYEQYF. The CDR3 bases are TGTGCCAGCAGTGACGAATCCGCTCTCTCCTACGAGCAGTACTTC.

This rearrangement joins TRBV20-1 to TRBJ2-1; D is perhaps TRBD1 or TRBD2 (5 bases each). CDR3 length: 15 amino acids. Trimming left V 2 bases short and J 8 bases short, with 19 bases between. The V gene's germline CDR1 is DFQATT and CDR2 SNEGSKA (reference sequence). CDR3 bases: TGCAGTGCTAGAAATCCCACCGGGGACGACTATGAGCAGTTCTTC. Translation: CSARNPTGDDYEQFF.

This clonotype was counted many times. The V gene is TRBV12-3 or TRBV12-4, the J gene TRBJ2-3; either TRBD1 or TRBD2 may fit D (5 bases each). V lost 2 bases to trimming and J lost 2 bases, with 11 bases between them. CDR3 length equals 15 residues. CDR3 sequence: CASSLITGLTDTQYF. The CDR3 DNA reads TGTGCCAGCAGTTTAATTACGGGGCTCACAGATACGCAGTATTTT.

The chain couples TRBV20-1 to TRBJ2-5; 11 bases are a match to TRBD1. J lost 4 bases, V lost 1 base, and 5 bases had no gene match. Germline CDR1 reads DFQATT; CDR2 reads SNEGSKA (reference sequence). CDR3 length: 15 residues. Here the CDR3 DNA reads TGCAGTGCTAGAGCTAGGACAGGGGGCCGAGAGACCCAGTACTTC. It encodes CSARARTGGRETQYF.

In this sample, this clonotype is medium-sized (0.01 to 0.1%). This sequence joins TRBV10-3 and TRBJ1-6; perhaps TRBD1 as D (5 bases). The V gene lost 1 base and the J gene lost 7 bases, with 5 bases spanning the gap. CDR3 length: 13 amino acids. CDR1 and CDR2 (germline): ENHRY, SYGVKD. CDR3 sequence: CAISEWGNSPLHF. Written as DNA, the CDR3 is TGTGCCATCAGTGAGTGGGGGAATTCACCCCTCCACTTT.

This chain links TRBV15 with TRBJ1-1, with D uncertain. The CDR3 has 14 residues. The V end was cut by 5 bases, the J end by 3 bases, with 13 bases between. The germline V gene encodes CDR1 LNHNV and CDR2 YYDKDF (reference sequence). This CDR3 reads CATSPRLVDTEAFF. The CDR3 DNA reads TGTGCCACCAGCCCTAGATTGGTCGACACTGAAGCTTTCTTT. The full variable domain, its missing parts supplied by reference TRBV15 and TRBJ1-1, is DAMVIQNPRYQVTQFGKPVTLSCSQTLNHNVMYWYQQKSSQAPKLLFHYYDKDFNNEADTPDNFQSRRPNTSFCFLDIRSPGLGDTAMYLCATSPRLVDTEAFFGQGTRLTVV.

The chain links TRBV19 to TRBJ2-1, with unresolved D. Trimming pared 1 base from V and 8 bases from J, leaving 6 bases between. The CDR3 loop spans 12 amino acids. Germline CDR1 reads LNHDA; CDR2 reads SQIVND (reference sequence). CDR3 amino acids: CASSIGLYEQFF. CDR3 bases: TGTGCCAGTAGTATAGGGTTGTATGAGCAGTTCTTC.